One sample yielded the 9 T cell receptor beta chains listed below, sequenced in a study of T cell changes during pregnancy in multiple sclerosis. Clones were read by immunoSEQ multiplex PCR, and TCRdb kept only the in-frame ones, dropping some. The table lists 91,000 or so clones, approximately 95% of them singletons. Sequences were derived from peripheral blood, sampled after pregnancy. These receptor sequences come from a female donor with multiple sclerosis, enrolled in a pregnancy study.

The V gene is TRBV5-1, the J gene TRBJ2-5, with a tentative D call TRBD2 (7 bases). The CDR3 extends over 14 amino acids. V was pared by 4 bases and J by 4 bases, with 14 bases between. Germline loops: CDR1 SGHRS, CDR2 YFSETQ. CDR3 amino acids: CASSTTGRGETQYF. DNA of the CDR3: TGCGCCAGCAGCACCACAGGGAGGGGAGAGACCCAGTACTTC. Full variable domain (outside the CDR3, taken from reference TRBV5-1 and TRBJ2-5): KAGVTQTPRYLIKTRGQQVTLSCSPISGHRSVSWYQQTPGQGLQFLFEYFSETQRNKGNFPGRFSGRQFSNSRSEMNVSTLELGDSALYLCASSTTGRGETQYFGPGTRLLVL.

The rearrangement links TRBV18 to TRBJ1-3; unclear D gene. In germline, CDR1 is KGHSH, CDR2 LQKENI. This CDR3 spans 15 amino acids. V lost 2 bases and J 0 bases, leaving 8 bases between the germline ends. The CDR3 sequence: CASSPGRGSGNTIYF. CDR3 DNA: TGTGCCAGCTCACCAGGTCGGGGCTCTGGAAACACCATATATTTT.

This sequence joins TRBV9 and TRBJ2-1, with D tentatively TRBD2 (7 bases). Germline CDR1 is SGDLS and CDR2 is YYNGEE. V dropped 3 bases and J dropped 2 bases, with 15 bases sitting between them. This CDR3 has 16 amino acids. DNA of the CDR3: TGTGCCAGCAGCGCTCGTAGGGGGGGAGCCTACAATGAGCAGTTCTTC. Encoded protein: CASSARRGGAYNEQFF.

The J gene is TRBJ2-3, the V gene TRBV10-3; D might be TRBD1 (5 bases). The ends were cut back, 6 bases at V and 0 bases at J, with 10 bases in the middle. CDR1 ENHRY and CDR2 SYGVKD come from the germline V gene. This CDR3 spans 14 amino acids. CDR3 bases: TGTGCCATCAGGCCCCCAGGGAGCACAGATACGCAGTATTTT. Its protein is CAIRPPGSTDTQYF.

This chain links TRBV29-1 with TRBJ1-1, with 8 bases aligning to TRBD1. CDR3 length equals 12 residues. Germline V gene sequence: CDR1 SQVTM, CDR2 ANQGSEA. Germline trimming cut 4 bases from V and 6 bases from J; bases unmatched to any gene: 4. CDR3 bases: TGCAGCGTTGCGGGACAGGAGCCTGAAGCTTTCTTT. This sequence encodes CSVAGQEPEAFF.

CDR3 protein: CASSLFLAGAEQFF. DNA of the CDR3: TGTGCCAGCAGTTTATTTCTAGCGGGAGCTGAGCAGTTCTTC. The chain has TRBV27 and TRBJ2-1; TRBD2 aligns across 10 bases. Germline trimming cut 1 base from V and 9 bases from J; bases unmatched to any gene: 3. This CDR3 spans 14 amino acids. CDR1 MNHEY and CDR2 SMNVEV come from the germline V gene (reference sequence).

This clone appeared a single time. The chain has TRBV2 and TRBJ1-5, with 10 bases fitting TRBD1. This CDR3 comprises 16 residues. J was trimmed by 0 bases and V by 9 bases; bases with no gene match: 8. CDR1 SNHLY and CDR2 FYNNEI come from the germline V gene. The CDR3 sequence is CASTWGQGNSNQPQHF. For the CDR3, the DNA is TGTGCCAGTACCTGGGGACAGGGGAATAGCAATCAGCCCCAGCATTTT.

The chain recombines TRBV14 with TRBJ2-5, with unresolved D. Germline CDR1 reads SGHDN; CDR2 reads FVKESK. Deletions cut 2 bases from V and 4 bases from J, with 14 bases between. The CDR3 consists of 15 residues. CDR3: CASSQRTITGETQYF. The CDR3 DNA follows: TGTGCCAGCAGCCAACGCACGATAACCGGAGAGACCCAGTACTTC. The whole variable domain, filled in from reference TRBV14 and TRBJ2-5, reads EAGVTQFPSHSVIEKGQTVTLRCDPISGHDNLYWYRRVMGKEIKFLLHFVKESKQDESGMPNNRFLAERTGGTYSTLKVQPAELEDSGVYFCASSQRTITGETQYFGPGTRLLVL.

The chain recombines TRBV7-9 with TRBJ2-1; 9 positions match TRBD1. The CDR3 extends over 16 amino acids. The V gene's germline CDR1 is SEHNR and CDR2 FQNEAQ (reference sequence). With V trimmed by 7 bases and J by 2 bases, 9 bases remained unmatched. The CDR3 DNA follows: TGTGCCAGCACCAAAAACAGGGGGCAGGCCTACAATGAGCAGTTCTTC. It translates to CASTKNRGQAYNEQFF.